The rows below give T cell receptor beta chains drawn from one sample of a study of cytomegalovirus exposure and HLA in healthy donors. Method: immunoSEQ multiplex PCR; TCRdb's copy keeps in-frame clones and lacks some. The table records more than 150,000 clones, 88% of them present only once. Sequenced material: PBMCs. These receptors were taken from a man younger than 35 in good health and CMV-seronegative. The conserved cysteine and the conserved F or W are not part of the CDR3 here. Each record gives: D gene, V gene, clone size, CDR3 protein. The D gene is left open where the match is weak. Clone size is stated in some rows and not others, as once, few, many or a class when expanded.

D gene: TRBD1; V gene: TRBV28; clone size: NA; CDR3 protein: ASSFGGQGFTDTQY
D gene: NA; V gene: TRBV5-6; clone size: few; CDR3 protein: ASSPVGRGEQY
D gene: TRBD1; V gene: TRBV6-5; clone size: NA; CDR3 protein: ASSYSGTGSYEQY
D gene: TRBD2; V gene: TRBV4-1; clone size: NA; CDR3 protein: ASSQGLLAGNNNEQF
D gene: NA; V gene: TRBV5-4; clone size: NA; CDR3 protein: ASSSARANYGYT
D gene: NA; V gene: TRBV2; clone size: NA; CDR3 protein: ASSVARTYNEQF
D gene: NA; V gene: TRBV4-3; clone size: NA; CDR3 protein: ASSQDLPTRNTGELF
D gene: NA; V gene: TRBV27; clone size: NA; CDR3 protein: ASSSQGRNEKLF
D gene: TRBD1; V gene: TRBV5-4; clone size: NA; CDR3 protein: ASSFRDRKNTEAF
D gene: TRBD2; V gene: TRBV27; clone size: NA; CDR3 protein: ASTPGASGAYEQY
D gene: NA; V gene: TRBV19; clone size: NA; CDR3 protein: ASRTPGQLYGYT
D gene: TRBD1; V gene: TRBV27; clone size: NA; CDR3 protein: ASSMPGTGVNEQY
D gene: NA; V gene: TRBV4-1; clone size: NA; CDR3 protein: ASSQASSGYQPQH
D gene: TRBD1; V gene: TRBV6-6; clone size: NA; CDR3 protein: ASRVKQGGETEAF
D gene: TRBD1; V gene: TRBV18; clone size: NA; CDR3 protein: ASSPTGGTEAF
D gene: NA; V gene: TRBV11-2; clone size: NA; CDR3 protein: ASSPSEGGRTDTQY
D gene: TRBD2; V gene: TRBV7-2; clone size: NA; CDR3 protein: GTPPAGTNTGELF
D gene: NA; V gene: TRBV6-5; clone size: NA; CDR3 protein: ASRPKVASGELF
D gene: NA; V gene: TRBV7-8; clone size: NA; CDR3 protein: ASSLYRDTGELF
D gene: NA; V gene: TRBV5-1; clone size: NA; CDR3 protein: ASSLRQNTGELF
D gene: NA; V gene: TRBV29-1; clone size: NA; CDR3 protein: SVEDGAGAF
D gene: NA; V gene: TRBV30; clone size: few; CDR3 protein: AWSDTTNEKLF
D gene: TRBD1; V gene: TRBV4-1; clone size: few; CDR3 protein: ASSQAGTGNQPQH
D gene: TRBD2; V gene: TRBV5-5; clone size: NA; CDR3 protein: ASSGGDQYQETQY
D gene: NA; V gene: TRBV30; clone size: once; CDR3 protein: AGTVSNRGYRELF
D gene: TRBD1; V gene: TRBV2; clone size: NA; CDR3 protein: ASSGDRGLGTIY
D gene: NA; V gene: TRBV21-1; clone size: NA; CDR3 protein: ASSKDNREKGNTIY
D gene: TRBD2; V gene: TRBV6-6; clone size: NA; CDR3 protein: ASSGQRENYEQY
D gene: NA; V gene: TRBV6-5; clone size: NA; CDR3 protein: ASSYSITGELF
D gene: TRBD2; V gene: TRBV14; clone size: NA; CDR3 protein: ASSQWRESQNTGELF
D gene: NA; V gene: TRBV28; clone size: NA; CDR3 protein: ASTPWGTGTYEQY
D gene: TRBD1; V gene: TRBV2; clone size: few; CDR3 protein: ASVYRGNYGYT
D gene: NA; V gene: TRBV4-1; clone size: NA; CDR3 protein: ASSLGPREVTGELF